The sample holds a few counts of the clone carrying this T cell receptor (beta chain). Its antigen is undetermined. These data belong to a study of cytomegalovirus exposure and HLA in healthy donors. General study findings and limits: Later analysis suggested links between common viral pathogens and several top significant clusters. The study listed under 200 cytomegalovirus-associated TCR beta chains. It was only CMV serostatus that was available as immune exposure information. A later analysis found that most CMV-associated TCR beta chains appeared HLA-restricted.

The PCR was carried out with 60 Vbeta primers and 13 Jbeta primers. Some clones are missing from TCRdb's copy, which holds only in-frame ones; the method was immunoSEQ multiplex PCR. The sample consists of about 160,000 clones, 80% to 85% of them appearing once. Germline V CDR1 and CDR2: WNHNN, SYGVQD (reference sequence). The CDR3 is 16 residues long. Trimming at V came to 6 bases and at J to 2 bases, leaving 11 bases not matched to a gene. This receptor was taken from a man aged 45-60 years in good health and CMV-seropositive. V gene TRBV10-1 combines with J gene TRBJ2-5; 8 bases fit TRBD1. Input material: PBMCs. CDR3 loop: CASRSFWTGIQETQYF. DNA of the CDR3: TGCGCCAGCAGGAGTTTCTGGACAGGGATACAAGAGACCCAGTACTTC.